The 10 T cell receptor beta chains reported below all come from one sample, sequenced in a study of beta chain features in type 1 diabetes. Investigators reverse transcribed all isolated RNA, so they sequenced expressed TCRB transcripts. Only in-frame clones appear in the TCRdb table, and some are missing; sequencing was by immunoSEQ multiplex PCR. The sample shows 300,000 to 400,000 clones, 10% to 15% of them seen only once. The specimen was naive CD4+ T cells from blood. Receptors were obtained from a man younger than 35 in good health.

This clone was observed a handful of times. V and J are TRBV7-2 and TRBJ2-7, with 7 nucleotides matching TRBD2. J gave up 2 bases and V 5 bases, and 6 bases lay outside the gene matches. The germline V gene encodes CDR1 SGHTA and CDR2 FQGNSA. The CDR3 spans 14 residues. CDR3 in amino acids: CASSGRAGAYEQYF. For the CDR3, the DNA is TGTGCCAGCAGCGGGAGGGCCGGAGCCTACGAGCAGTACTTC.

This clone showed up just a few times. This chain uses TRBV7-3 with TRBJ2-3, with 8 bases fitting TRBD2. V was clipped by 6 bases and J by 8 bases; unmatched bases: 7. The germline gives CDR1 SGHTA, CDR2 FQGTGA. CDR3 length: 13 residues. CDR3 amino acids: CASSSGRESTQYF. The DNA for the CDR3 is TGTGCCAGCAGTTCCGGGAGGGAGTCTACGCAGTATTTT.

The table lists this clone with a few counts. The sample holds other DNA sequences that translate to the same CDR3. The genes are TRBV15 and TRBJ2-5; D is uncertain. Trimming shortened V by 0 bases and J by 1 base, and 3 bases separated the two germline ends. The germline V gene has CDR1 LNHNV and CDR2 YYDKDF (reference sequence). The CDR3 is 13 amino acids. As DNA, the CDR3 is TGTGCCACCAGCAGAGATCGCCAAGAGACCCAGTACTTC. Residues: CATSRDRQETQYF.

The CDR3 loop is CASSISPSGTYGHGYTF. The CDR3 DNA sequence: TGTGCCAGTAGTATTTCCCCCTCCGGGACATATGGCCATGGCTACACCTTC. This sequence joins TRBV19 and TRBJ1-2; tentative D call: TRBD1 (6 bases). The ends were cut back, 3 bases at V and 6 bases at J, with 23 bases in the middle. This CDR3 contains 17 residues. In germline, CDR1 is LNHDA, CDR2 SQIVND (reference sequence).

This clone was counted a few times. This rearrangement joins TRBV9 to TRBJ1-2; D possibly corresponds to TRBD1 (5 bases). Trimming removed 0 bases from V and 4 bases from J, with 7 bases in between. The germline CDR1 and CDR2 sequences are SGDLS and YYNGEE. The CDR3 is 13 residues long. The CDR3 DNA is TGTGCCAGCAGCGTAGCGGGGGGCTATGGCTACACCTTC. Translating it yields CASSVAGGYGYTF.

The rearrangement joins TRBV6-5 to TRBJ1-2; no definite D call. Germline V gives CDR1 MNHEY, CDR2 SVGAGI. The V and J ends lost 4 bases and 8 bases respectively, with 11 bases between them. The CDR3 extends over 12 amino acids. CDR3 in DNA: TGTGCCAGCAGTTCTGGTCCCCGGGGCTACACCTTC. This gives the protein CASSSGPRGYTF.

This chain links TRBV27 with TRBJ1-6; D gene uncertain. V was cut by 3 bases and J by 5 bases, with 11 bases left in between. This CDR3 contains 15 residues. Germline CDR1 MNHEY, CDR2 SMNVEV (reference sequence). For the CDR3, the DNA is TGTGCCAGCAGTTTTGGAGGGTCCGATAATTCACCCCTCCACTTT. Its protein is CASSFGGSDNSPLHF.

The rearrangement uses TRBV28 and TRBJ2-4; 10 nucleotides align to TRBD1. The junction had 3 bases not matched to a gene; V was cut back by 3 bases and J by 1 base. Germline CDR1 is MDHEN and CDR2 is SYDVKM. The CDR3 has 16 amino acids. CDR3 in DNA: TGTGCCAGCAGTTTCTTGGGACAGGGGGCCAAAAACATTCAGTACTTC. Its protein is CASSFLGQGAKNIQYF.

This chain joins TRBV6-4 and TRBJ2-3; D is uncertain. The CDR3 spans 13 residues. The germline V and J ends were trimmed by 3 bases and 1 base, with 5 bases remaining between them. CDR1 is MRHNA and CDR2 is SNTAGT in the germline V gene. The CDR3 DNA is TGTGCCAGCAGTGATATAGGCACAGATACGCAGTATTTT. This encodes CASSDIGTDTQYF.

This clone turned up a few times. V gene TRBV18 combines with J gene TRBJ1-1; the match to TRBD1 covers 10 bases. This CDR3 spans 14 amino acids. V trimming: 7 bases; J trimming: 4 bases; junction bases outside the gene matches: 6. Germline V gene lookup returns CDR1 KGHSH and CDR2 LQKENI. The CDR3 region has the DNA TGTGCCAGCTTCTCGACAGGGGGCCGCACTGAAGCTTTCTTT. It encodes CASFSTGGRTEAFF.